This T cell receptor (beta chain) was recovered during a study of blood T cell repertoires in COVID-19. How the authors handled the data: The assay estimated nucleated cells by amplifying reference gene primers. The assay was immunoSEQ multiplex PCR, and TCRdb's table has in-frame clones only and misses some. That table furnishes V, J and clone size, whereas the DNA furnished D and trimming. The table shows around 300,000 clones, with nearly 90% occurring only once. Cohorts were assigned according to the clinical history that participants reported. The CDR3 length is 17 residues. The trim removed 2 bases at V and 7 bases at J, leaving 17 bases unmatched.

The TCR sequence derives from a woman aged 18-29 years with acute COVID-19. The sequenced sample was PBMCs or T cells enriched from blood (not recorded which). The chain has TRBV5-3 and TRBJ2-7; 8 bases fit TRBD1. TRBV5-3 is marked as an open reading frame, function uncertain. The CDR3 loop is CARSFGTGARKGREQYF. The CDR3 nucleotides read TGTGCCAGAAGCTTTGGGACAGGAGCGCGTAAGGGACGGGAGCAGTACTTC.